These T cell receptor beta chains were read from a single sample in a study of response to subunit inactivated influenza vaccine. TCRdb analysed the RT-PCR reads with MiXCR anew, one entry per CDR3 protein. This table holds more than 550,000 distinct CDR3 sequences, approximately 10% found once. The source was PBMCs from blood, collected on the day of vaccination. The receptors here all came from a man aged 45-65 years who received an inactivated influenza vaccine. CDR3s include the opening cysteine and the closing phenylalanine or tryptophan. The order of the fields is J gene, clone size, V gene, D gene, CDR3 protein, CDR3 DNA. The D gene is left open where the match is weak. Clone size is shown for a subset of rows, as once, few, many or a class of expanded clone.

TRBJ2-3	few	TRBV2	TRBD2	CASTGTASGGADTQYF	TGTGCCAGCACCGGGACGGCTAGCGGGGGGGCAGATACGCAGTATTTT
TRBJ2-1	.	TRBV27	TRBD1	CASSPGTGGFNEQFF	TGTGCCAGCAGTCCAGGGACAGGGGGGTTTAATGAGCAGTTCTTC
TRBJ2-2	.	TRBV20-1	.	CSAKRTSTGELFF	TGCAGTGCCAAGCGAACCTCCACCGGGGAGCTGTTTTTT
TRBJ2-2	.	TRBV24-1	TRBD1	CATGGQGANGELFF	TGTGCCACCGGAGGACAGGGGGCGAACGGGGAGCTGTTTTTT
TRBJ2-1	many	TRBV3-1	TRBD2	CATGASGSGYNEQFF	TGTGCCACGGGAGCTAGCGGGAGTGGCTACAATGAGCAGTTCTTC
TRBJ2-7	.	TRBV28	.	CASNPVGEQYF	TGTGCCAGCAACCCGGTGGGTGAGCAGTACTTC
TRBJ2-7	few	TRBV10-2	TRBD2	CASIRGLAGDYEQYF	TGCGCCAGCATCCGGGGACTAGCGGGGGACTACGAGCAGTACTTC
TRBJ2-3	few	TRBV18	.	CASGGPTTDTQYF	TGTGCCAGCGGGGGACCTACCACAGATACGCAGTATTTT
TRBJ2-1	.	TRBV7-9	.	CASQWGASYNEQFF	TGTGCCAGCCAATGGGGCGCCAGCTACAATGAGCAGTTCTTC
TRBJ2-5	.	TRBV7-7	.	CASSLALASETQYF	TGTGCCAGCAGCTTAGCGTTGGCGAGTGAGACCCAGTACTTC
TRBJ2-5	.	TRBV6-1	TRBD1	CASSDLDRVGGETQYF	TGTGCCAGCAGTGATTTGGACAGGGTAGGAGGGGAGACCCAGTACTTC
TRBJ1-2	few	TRBV5-1	.	CASSELGAYGYTF	TGCGCCAGCAGCGAATTGGGAGCCTATGGCTACACCTTC
TRBJ1-2	.	TRBV29-1	.	CSGGDVRGYTF	TGCAGCGGGGGGGACGTGAGGGGCTACACCTTC
TRBJ2-1	many	TRBV11-2	TRBD2	CASSQIAGGYNEQFF	TGTGCCAGCAGCCAGATAGCGGGAGGCTACAATGAGCAGTTCTTC
TRBJ1-6	.	TRBV27	.	CASGMGGVPQFSPLHF	TGTGCCAGCGGGATGGGAGGCGTCCCACAATTTTCACCCCTCCACTTT
TRBJ2-4	few	TRBV21-1	.	CASSTGTVVAKNIQYF	TGTGCCAGCAGCACCGGGACAGTCGTGGCCAAAAACATTCAGTACTTC
TRBJ2-3	few	TRBV20-1	TRBD2	CSARLPSGRASDTQYF	TGCAGTGCTAGACTACCTAGCGGGAGGGCTTCCGATACGCAGTATTTT
TRBJ2-1	many	TRBV15	.	CATSREVGWNEQFF	TGTGCCACCAGCAGAGAGGTGGGCTGGAATGAGCAGTTCTTC
TRBJ2-7	.	TRBV5-6	.	CASSFDDSYEQYF	TGTGCCAGCAGCTTCGACGACAGCTACGAGCAGTACTTC
TRBJ1-4	.	TRBV6-1	.	CATKPSRARTNEKLFF	TGTGCCACAAAACCCTCCAGGGCTCGTACTAATGAAAAACTGTTTTTT
TRBJ2-7	many	TRBV29-1	.	CSVPGRAYEQYF	TGCAGCGTACCGGGACGGGCCTACGAGCAGTACTTC
TRBJ1-5	.	TRBV30	.	CAWSGGSNQPQHF	TGTGCCTGGAGTGGGGGATCCAATCAGCCCCAGCATTTT
TRBJ2-7	few	TRBV19	TRBD1	CASSPGQGAIEQYF	TGTGCCAGTAGCCCGGGACAGGGGGCTATCGAGCAGTACTTC
TRBJ2-3	many	TRBV6-2/TRBV6-3	.	CASRLSSGDSTDTQYF	TGTGCCAGCAGGCTGTCGAGTGGGGACAGCACAGATACGCAGTATTTT
TRBJ2-1	many	TRBV2	.	CASISTQGRSYNEQFF	TGTGCCAGCATCTCCACCCAGGGCCGTTCCTACAATGAGCAGTTCTTC
TRBJ1-1	.	TRBV29-1	.	CSVAWGGTNTEAFF	TGCAGCGTTGCTTGGGGGGGGACGAACACTGAAGCTTTCTTT
TRBJ2-4	.	TRBV7-2	.	CASSLMGALSENHF	TGTGCCAGCAGCTTAATGGGGGCGTTGTCGGAGAATCACTTC
TRBJ2-1	many	TRBV20-1	TRBD2	CSATAPGLAGEAYNEQFF	TGCAGTGCCACAGCTCCGGGACTAGCGGGGGAAGCATACAATGAGCAGTTCTTC
TRBJ2-5	.	TRBV10-3	.	CAIKGGPQETQYF	TGTGCCATCAAGGGGGGCCCACAAGAGACCCAGTACTTC
TRBJ2-4	.	TRBV5-8	.	CASSRRDTKNIQYF	TGTGCCAGCAGCCGCCGGGACACCAAAAACATTCAGTACTTC
TRBJ2-1	many	TRBV29-1	.	CSVDAAGSNEQFF	TGCAGCGTGGACGCGGCCGGGAGCAATGAGCAGTTCTTC
TRBJ2-2	.	TRBV6-2/TRBV6-3	.	CASRNRRLVGGGNTGELFF	TGTGCCAGCAGGAACCGAAGACTAGTGGGGGGGGGCAACACCGGGGAGCTGTTTTTT
TRBJ2-5	.	TRBV29-1	.	CSVGPREETQYF	TGCAGCGTTGGCCCTAGGGAAGAGACCCAGTACTTC
TRBJ2-1	.	TRBV7-9	TRBD1	CASSQYDRGYSEQFF	TGTGCCAGCAGCCAATACGACAGGGGCTATAGTGAGCAGTTCTTC
TRBJ2-5	many	TRBV12-3/TRBV12-4	.	CASSLAEETQYF	TGTGCCAGCAGTTTAGCGGAGGAGACCCAGTACTTC
TRBJ1-1	.	TRBV20-1	.	CSASRGAKAAFF	TGCAGTGCGAGTAGGGGTGCCAAGGCAGCTTTCTTT